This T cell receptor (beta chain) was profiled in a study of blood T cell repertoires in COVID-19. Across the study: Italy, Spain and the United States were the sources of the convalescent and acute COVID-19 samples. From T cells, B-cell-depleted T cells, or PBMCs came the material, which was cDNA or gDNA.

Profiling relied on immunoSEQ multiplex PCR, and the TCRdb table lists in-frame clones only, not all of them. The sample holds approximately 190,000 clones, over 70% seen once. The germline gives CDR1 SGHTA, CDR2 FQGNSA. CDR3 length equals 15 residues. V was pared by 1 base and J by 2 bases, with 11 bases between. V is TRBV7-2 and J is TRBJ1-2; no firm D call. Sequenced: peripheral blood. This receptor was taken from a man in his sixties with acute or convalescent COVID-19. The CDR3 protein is CASSLVRQANYGYTF. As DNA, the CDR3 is TGTGCCAGCAGCTTAGTAAGGCAGGCCAACTATGGCTACACCTTC.